This T cell receptor beta chain derives from a study of blood T cell repertoires in COVID-19. Looking at the study overall: Both acute and convalescent COVID-19 samples were obtained from the United States, Italy and Spain. T cells, B-cell-depleted T cells, or PBMCs provided the cDNA or gDNA that served as material.

The data were produced by immunoSEQ multiplex PCR, yet TCRdb's version contains in-frame clones alone and is incomplete. Of 150,000 to 200,000 clones in the sample, roughly nine tenths were seen once. The sequence was obtained from a woman older than 75 in a cohort sampled during active or convalescent COVID-19. Sequencing used peripheral blood.

The CDR3 loop is CASRNRWRRGAGELFF. The CDR3 DNA reads as TGTGCCAGCAGAAACAGGTGGCGGAGGGGAGCCGGGGAGCTGTTTTTT. V and J are TRBV21-1 and TRBJ2-2; the table calls TRBD2, which could not be checked here. TRBV21-1 is tagged as a pseudogene. This CDR3 is 16 amino acids long.